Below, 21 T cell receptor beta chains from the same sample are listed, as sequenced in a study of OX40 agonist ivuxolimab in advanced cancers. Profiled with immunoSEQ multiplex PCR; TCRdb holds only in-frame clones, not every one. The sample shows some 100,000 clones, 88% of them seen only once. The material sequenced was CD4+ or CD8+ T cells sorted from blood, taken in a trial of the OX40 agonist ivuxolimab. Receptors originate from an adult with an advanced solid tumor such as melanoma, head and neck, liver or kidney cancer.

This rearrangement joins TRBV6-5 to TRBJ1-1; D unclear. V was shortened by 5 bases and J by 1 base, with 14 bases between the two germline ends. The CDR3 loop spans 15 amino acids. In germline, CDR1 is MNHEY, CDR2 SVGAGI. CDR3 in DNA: TGTGCCAGCAGTCGGACGCAACCTAAGAACACTGAAGCTTTCTTT. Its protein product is CASSRTQPKNTEAFF.

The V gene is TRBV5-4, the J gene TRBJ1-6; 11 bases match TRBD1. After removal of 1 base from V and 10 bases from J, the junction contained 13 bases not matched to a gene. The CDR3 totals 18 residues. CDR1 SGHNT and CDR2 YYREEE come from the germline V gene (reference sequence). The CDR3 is CASSLFGTGGTRRSPLHF. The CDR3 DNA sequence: TGTGCCAGCAGCTTGTTCGGGACAGGGGGAACGCGGAGATCACCCCTCCACTTT.

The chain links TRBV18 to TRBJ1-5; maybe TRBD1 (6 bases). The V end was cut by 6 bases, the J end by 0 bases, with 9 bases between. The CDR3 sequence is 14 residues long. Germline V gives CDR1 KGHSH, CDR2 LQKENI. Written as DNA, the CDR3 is TGTGCCAGCTCGGACAGTAATAGCAATCAGCCCCAGCATTTT. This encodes CASSDSNSNQPQHF.

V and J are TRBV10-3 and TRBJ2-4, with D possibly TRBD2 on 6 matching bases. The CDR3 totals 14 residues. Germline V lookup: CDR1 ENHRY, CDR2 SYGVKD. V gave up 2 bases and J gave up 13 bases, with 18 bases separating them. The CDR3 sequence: CAISEDRGGQGQYF. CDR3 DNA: TGTGCCATCAGTGAGGACCGGGGAGGTCAAGGGCAGTACTTC.

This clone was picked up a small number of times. The CDR3 spells CASSMAGEDGYTF. For the CDR3, the DNA is TGTGCCAGTAGTATGGCGGGGGAGGATGGCTACACCTTC. V is TRBV19 and J is TRBJ1-2, with D perhaps TRBD1 (5 bases). The CDR3 runs 13 residues. Germline V CDR1 and CDR2: LNHDA, SQIVND (reference sequence). V lost 3 bases to trimming and J lost 6 bases, with 11 bases between them.

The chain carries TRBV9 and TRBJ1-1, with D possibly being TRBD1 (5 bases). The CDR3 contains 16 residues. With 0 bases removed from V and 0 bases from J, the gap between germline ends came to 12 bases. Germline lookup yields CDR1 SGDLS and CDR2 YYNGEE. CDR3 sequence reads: CASSVGVTGLNTEAFF. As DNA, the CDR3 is TGTGCCAGCAGCGTAGGAGTAACGGGGCTGAACACTGAAGCTTTCTTT.

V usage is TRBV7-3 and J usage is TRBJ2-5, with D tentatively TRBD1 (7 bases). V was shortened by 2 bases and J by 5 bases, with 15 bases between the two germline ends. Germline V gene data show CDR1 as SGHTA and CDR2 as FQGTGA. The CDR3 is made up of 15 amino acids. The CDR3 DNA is TGTGCCAGCAGCTTATCAGGGGGAGGAGAGGAGACCCAGTACTTC. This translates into CASSLSGGGEETQYF.

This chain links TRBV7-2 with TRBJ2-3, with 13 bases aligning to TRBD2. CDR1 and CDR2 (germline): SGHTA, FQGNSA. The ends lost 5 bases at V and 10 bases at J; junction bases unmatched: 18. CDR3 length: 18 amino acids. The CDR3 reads CASSPPGTGLAGFSAQYF. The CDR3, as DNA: TGTGCCAGCAGCCCACCCGGAACGGGACTAGCGGGATTCTCAGCGCAGTATTTT.

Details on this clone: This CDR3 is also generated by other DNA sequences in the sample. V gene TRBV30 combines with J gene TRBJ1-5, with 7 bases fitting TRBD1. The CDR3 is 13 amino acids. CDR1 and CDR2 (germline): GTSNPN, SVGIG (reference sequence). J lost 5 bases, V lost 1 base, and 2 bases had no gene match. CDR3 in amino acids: CAWSGTGDQPQHF. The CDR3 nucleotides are TGTGCCTGGAGTGGAACAGGGGATCAGCCCCAGCATTTT.

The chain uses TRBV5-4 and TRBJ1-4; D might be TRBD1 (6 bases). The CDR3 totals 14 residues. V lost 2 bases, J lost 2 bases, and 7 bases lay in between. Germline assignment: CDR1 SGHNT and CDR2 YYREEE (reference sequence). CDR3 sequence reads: CASSLGGTNEKLFF. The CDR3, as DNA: TGTGCCAGCAGCTTAGGGGGGACTAATGAAAAACTGTTTTTT.

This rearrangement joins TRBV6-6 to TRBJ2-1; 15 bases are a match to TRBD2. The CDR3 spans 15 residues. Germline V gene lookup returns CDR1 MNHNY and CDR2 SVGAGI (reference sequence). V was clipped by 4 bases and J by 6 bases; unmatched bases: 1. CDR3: CASSSGLAGGNEQFF. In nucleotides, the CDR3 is TGTGCCAGCAGTTCGGGACTAGCGGGAGGCAATGAGCAGTTCTTC.

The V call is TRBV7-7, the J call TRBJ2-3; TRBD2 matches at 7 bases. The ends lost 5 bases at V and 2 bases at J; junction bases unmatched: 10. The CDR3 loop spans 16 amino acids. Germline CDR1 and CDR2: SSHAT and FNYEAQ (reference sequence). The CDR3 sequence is CASSTVSSGHTDTQYF. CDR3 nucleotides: TGTGCCAGCAGCACCGTGTCTAGCGGACACACAGATACGCAGTATTTT.

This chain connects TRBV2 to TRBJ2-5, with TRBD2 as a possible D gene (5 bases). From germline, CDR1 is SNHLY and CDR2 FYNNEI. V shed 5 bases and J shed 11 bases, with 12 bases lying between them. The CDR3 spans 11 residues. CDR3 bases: TGTGCCAGCAGTTCTAGAGGGCAGCAGTACTTC. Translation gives CASSSRGQQYF.

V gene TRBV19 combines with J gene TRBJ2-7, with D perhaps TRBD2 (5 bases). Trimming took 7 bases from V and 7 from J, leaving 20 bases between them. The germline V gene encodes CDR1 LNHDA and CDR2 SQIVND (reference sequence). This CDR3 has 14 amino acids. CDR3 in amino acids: CASKGSSALREQYF. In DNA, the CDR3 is TGTGCCAGTAAAGGGAGTAGCGCCCTCCGAGAGCAGTACTTC. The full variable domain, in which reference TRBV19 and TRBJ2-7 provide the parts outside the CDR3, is DGGITQSPKYLFRKEGQNVTLSCEQNLNHDAMYWYRQDPGQGLRLIYYSQIVNDFQKGDIAEGYSVSREKKESFPLTVTSAQKNPTAFYLCASKGSSALREQYFGPGTRLTVT.

As DNA, the CDR3 is TGTGCCAGCAGGGGGGGTCGCAATCAGCCCCAGCATTTT. Protein product: CASRGGRNQPQHF. The rearrangement joins TRBV6-5 to TRBJ1-5; tentatively, D is TRBD1 (5 bases). V was shortened by 6 bases and J by 2 bases, with 8 bases between the two germline ends. The CDR3 contains 13 residues. Germline assignment: CDR1 MNHEY and CDR2 SVGAGI.

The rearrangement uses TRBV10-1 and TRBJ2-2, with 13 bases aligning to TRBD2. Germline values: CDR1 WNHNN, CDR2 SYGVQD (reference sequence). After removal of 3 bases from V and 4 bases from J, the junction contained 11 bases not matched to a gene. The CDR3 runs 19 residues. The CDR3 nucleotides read TGCGCCAGCAGTGATCCCGGACTAGCGGGAGTTTCTGGCACCGGGGAGCTGTTTTTT. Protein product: CASSDPGLAGVSGTGELFF.

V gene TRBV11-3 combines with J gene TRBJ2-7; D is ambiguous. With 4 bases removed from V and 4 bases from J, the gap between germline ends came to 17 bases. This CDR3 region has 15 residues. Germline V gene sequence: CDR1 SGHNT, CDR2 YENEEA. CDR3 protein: CASSSLPGPLYEQYF. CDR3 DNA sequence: TGTGCCAGCAGCTCCCTGCCGGGCCCTTTATACGAGCAGTACTTC.

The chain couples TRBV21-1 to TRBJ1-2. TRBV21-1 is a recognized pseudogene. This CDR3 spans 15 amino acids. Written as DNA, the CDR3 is TGTGCCAGCAGCAAAGACCGGGGCCGACCTTATGGCTACACCTTC. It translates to CASSKDRGRPYGYTF.

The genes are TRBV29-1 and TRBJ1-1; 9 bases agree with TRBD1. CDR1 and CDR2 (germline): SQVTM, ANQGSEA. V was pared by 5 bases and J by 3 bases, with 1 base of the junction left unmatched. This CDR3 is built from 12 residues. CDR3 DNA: TGCAGCGTTCGGACAGGGGACACTGAAGCTTTCTTT. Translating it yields CSVRTGDTEAFF.

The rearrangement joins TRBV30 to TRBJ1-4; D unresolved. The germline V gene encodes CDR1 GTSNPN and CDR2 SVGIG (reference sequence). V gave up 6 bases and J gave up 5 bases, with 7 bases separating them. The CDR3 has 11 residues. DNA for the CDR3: TGTGCCTGCCTTGGGAATGAAAAACTGTTTTTT. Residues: CACLGNEKLFF.

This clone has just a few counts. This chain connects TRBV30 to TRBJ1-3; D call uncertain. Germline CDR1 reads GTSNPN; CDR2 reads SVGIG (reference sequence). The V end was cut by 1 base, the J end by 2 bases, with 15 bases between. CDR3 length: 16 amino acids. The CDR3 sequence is CAWSGKLPSAGNTIYF. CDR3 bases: TGTGCCTGGAGTGGCAAATTGCCTTCCGCTGGAAACACCATATATTTT.